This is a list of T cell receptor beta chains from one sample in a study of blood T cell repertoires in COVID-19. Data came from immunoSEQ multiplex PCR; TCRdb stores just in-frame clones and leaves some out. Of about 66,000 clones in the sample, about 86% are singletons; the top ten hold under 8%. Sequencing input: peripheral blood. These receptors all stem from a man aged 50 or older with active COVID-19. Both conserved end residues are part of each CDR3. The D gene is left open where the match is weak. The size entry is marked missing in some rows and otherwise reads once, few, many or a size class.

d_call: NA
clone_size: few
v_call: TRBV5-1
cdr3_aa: CASSPGLGPNSNQPQHF

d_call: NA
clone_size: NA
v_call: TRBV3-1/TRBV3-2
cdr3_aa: CASSPRTEKQPQHF

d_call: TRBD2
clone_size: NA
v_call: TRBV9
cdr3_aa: CASSTPSGGGETQYF

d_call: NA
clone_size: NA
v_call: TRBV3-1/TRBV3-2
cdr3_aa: CASSHKELRGETQYF

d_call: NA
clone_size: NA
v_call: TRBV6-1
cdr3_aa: CASSEARGARGELFF

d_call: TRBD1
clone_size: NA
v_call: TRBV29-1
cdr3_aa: CSGTGGNTEAFF

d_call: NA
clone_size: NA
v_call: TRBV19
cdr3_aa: CASRPAGVSYGYTF

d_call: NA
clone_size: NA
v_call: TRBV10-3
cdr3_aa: CAIKKEGSGNTIYF

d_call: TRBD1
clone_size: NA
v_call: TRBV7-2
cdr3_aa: CASSLVSWGQENYEQYF

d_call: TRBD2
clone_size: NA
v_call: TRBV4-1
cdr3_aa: CASSQVGGGAQTQYF

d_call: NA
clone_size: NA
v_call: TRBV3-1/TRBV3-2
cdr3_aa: CASEGRSSYEQYF

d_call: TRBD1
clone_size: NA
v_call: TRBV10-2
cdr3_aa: CASSGTGGSNQPQHF

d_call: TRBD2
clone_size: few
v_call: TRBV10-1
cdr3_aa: CASSEIAGVPQETQYF

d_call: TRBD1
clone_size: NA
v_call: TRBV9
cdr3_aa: CASSPGQGLYNEQFF

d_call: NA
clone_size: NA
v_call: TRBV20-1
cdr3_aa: CSARPGNEQFF

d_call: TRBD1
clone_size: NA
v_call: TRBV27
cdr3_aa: CASSFRTGSDTEAFF

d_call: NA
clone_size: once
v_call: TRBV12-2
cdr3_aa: CASRLGLRVGANVLTF

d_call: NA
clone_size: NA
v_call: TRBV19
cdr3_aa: CAGLRVPQYF

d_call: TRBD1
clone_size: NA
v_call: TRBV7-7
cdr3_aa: CASSPTGGIRQETQYF

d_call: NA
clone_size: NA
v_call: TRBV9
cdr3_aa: CASSRQRDYGYTF

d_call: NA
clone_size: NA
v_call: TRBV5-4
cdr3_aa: CASSLALEGEKLFF

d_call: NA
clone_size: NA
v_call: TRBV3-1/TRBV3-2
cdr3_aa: CASSGTGTTAGELFF

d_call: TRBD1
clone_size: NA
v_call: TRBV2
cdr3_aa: CASSEGGIGTGDRGYGYTF

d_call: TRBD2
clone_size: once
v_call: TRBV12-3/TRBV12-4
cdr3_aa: CASSSSGSYEQFF

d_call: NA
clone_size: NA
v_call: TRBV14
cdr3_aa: CASSQVSAGHQETQYF

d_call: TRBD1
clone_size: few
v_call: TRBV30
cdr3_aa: CAWSGDREVYEQYF

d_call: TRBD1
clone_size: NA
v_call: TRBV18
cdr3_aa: CASSPRTGESGYTF

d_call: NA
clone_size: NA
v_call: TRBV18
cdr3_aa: CASSPTGFGQPQHF

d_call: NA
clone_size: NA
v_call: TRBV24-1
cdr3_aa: CATQLDSLADTQYF